This T cell receptor (beta chain) was sequenced in a study of shared clonotypes between healthy human individuals. The CDR3 is 15 residues long. Only in-frame clones appear in the TCRdb table, and some are missing; sequencing was by immunoSEQ multiplex PCR. The table lists over 95,000 clones, about 70% of them singletons. V usage is TRBV1 and J usage is TRBJ2-7; the DNA was not compared with TRBD2, the D call given in the table. TRBV1 is tagged as a pseudogene. The sample was memory CD8+ T cells sorted from blood. The subset denotes: CD45RO+ cells pooled with CCR7-negative TemRA cells. The receptor's source is a woman aged 25-40 years in good health. The CDR3 protein is CTSSQDPSSVYEQYF. The CDR3, as DNA: TGCACCAGCAGCCAAGATCCTAGCTCGGTCTACGAGCAGTACTTC.